This T cell receptor beta chain derives from a study of blood T cell repertoires in COVID-19. Turning to the study itself: Acute and convalescent COVID-19 specimens originated in the United States, Italy and Spain. In each case, the material was cDNA or gDNA derived from T cells, B-cell-depleted T cells, or PBMCs.

Seattle's cohort entered during active infection and was followed longitudinally. Losses at the gene ends were 4 bases for V and 4 bases for J; bases not matched to a gene: 8. Germline V gene sequence: CDR1 MNHNS, CDR2 SASEGT. The CDR3 extends over 16 amino acids. Original methodology: Counts of nucleated cells, estimated from reference gene primer amplification, were obtained. Only in-frame clones appear in the TCRdb table, and some are missing; sequencing was by immunoSEQ multiplex PCR. The DNA gave D and trimming, while V, J and clone size come from that table. The sample holds 300,000 to 350,000 clones, roughly 90% seen once.

The sample consisted of peripheral blood. The V and J genes are TRBV6-1 and TRBJ1-5, with TRBD1 matching over 9 bases. This TCR derives from a woman in her twenties or thirties with COVID-19, enrolled during active disease. CDR3 residues: CASSGLSQGANQPQHF. As DNA, the CDR3 is TGTGCCAGCAGTGGCCTTTCACAGGGGGCTAATCAGCCCCAGCATTTT.